Below are 10 T cell receptor beta chains sequenced from a single sample in a study of T cell responses to AZD1222 COVID-19 vaccine. Profiled with immunoSEQ multiplex PCR; TCRdb holds only in-frame clones, not every one. The sample has approximately 140,000 clones; more than 85% are singletons. The material was peripheral blood, obtained 28 days after the second AZD1222 dose. The receptors come from an adult who received the AZD1222 COVID-19 vaccine.

The CDR3 sequence: CAWGRALQETQYF. CDR3 in DNA: TGTGCCTGGGGCAGGGCACTCCAAGAGACCCAGTACTTC. The V gene is TRBV30, the J gene TRBJ2-5, with D perhaps TRBD1 (5 bases). Germline assignment: CDR1 GTSNPN and CDR2 SVGIG (reference sequence). V shed 5 bases and J shed 1 base, with 11 bases lying between them. This CDR3 has 13 residues.

The CDR3 spells CASSQDPRGLQPQHF. CDR3 coding DNA: TGTGCCAGCAGCCAAGATCCCAGGGGGCTTCAGCCCCAGCATTTT. The chain carries TRBV3-1 (or the pseudogene TRBV3-2) and TRBJ1-5; 8 bases agree with TRBD1. The CDR3 runs to 15 residues. The germline V gene encodes CDR1 LGHDT and CDR2 YNNKEL (reference sequence). The junction had 4 bases not matched to a gene; V was cut back by 0 bases and J by 6 bases.

The chain combines TRBV10-1 with TRBJ2-3; 7 nucleotides agree with TRBD1. Germline loops: CDR1 WNHNN, CDR2 SYGVQD (reference sequence). V gave up 3 bases and J gave up 4 bases; unmatched junction bases: 7. The CDR3 sequence is 15 residues long. The CDR3 sequence: CASSDGQAKADTQYF. The CDR3, as DNA: TGCGCCAGCAGTGACGGACAGGCGAAGGCAGATACGCAGTATTTT.

The gene calls are TRBV2 and TRBJ2-5, with 10 bases that match TRBD1. CDR1 and CDR2 (germline): SNHLY, FYNNEI. The CDR3 sequence is 16 residues long. The trim removed 6 bases at V and 2 bases at J, leaving 9 bases unmatched. Here the CDR3 reads CASSGRQGADQETQYF. The DNA for the CDR3 is TGTGCCAGCAGCGGCCGACAGGGGGCAGATCAAGAGACCCAGTACTTC.

V usage is TRBV6-1 and J usage is TRBJ2-7, with D maybe TRBD1 (6 bases). V lost 2 bases and J 0 bases, leaving 17 bases between the germline ends. Germline V gene lookup returns CDR1 MNHNS and CDR2 SASEGT. This CDR3 region has 17 residues. The CDR3 loop is CASSETGTTIFSYEQYF. DNA of the CDR3: TGTGCCAGCAGTGAAACCGGGACAACGATTTTCTCCTACGAGCAGTACTTC.

V and J are TRBV29-1 and TRBJ2-1; 8 bases align to TRBD2. The CDR3 runs to 13 residues. V lost 4 bases and J lost 2; bases outside the gene matches: 1. In germline, CDR1 is SQVTM, CDR2 ANQGSEA. The CDR3 protein is CSVGGLAYNEQFF. In DNA form, the CDR3 reads TGCAGCGTTGGGGGACTAGCCTACAATGAGCAGTTCTTC.

J is TRBJ2-5 and V is TRBV27; 9 bases are shared with TRBD2. The length of the CDR3 is 15 residues. The V and J ends lost 5 bases and 4 bases, in that order; junction bases with no gene match: 8. From germline, CDR1 is MNHEY and CDR2 SMNVEV (reference sequence). CDR3 residues: CASSQSGRTAETQYF. The DNA for the CDR3 is TGTGCCAGCAGTCAGAGCGGGAGGACGGCAGAGACCCAGTACTTC.

The chain is built from TRBV6-5 and TRBJ1-2; the match to TRBD1 covers 7 bases. V lost 5 bases to trimming and J lost 4 bases; unmatched junction nucleotides: 4. Germline V gives CDR1 MNHEY, CDR2 SVGAGI. The CDR3 is 13 residues long. The CDR3 DNA follows: TGTGCCAGCAGTAGGGGGCCTTTCTATGGCTACACCTTC. As protein: CASSRGPFYGYTF.

The V and J genes are TRBV6-5 and TRBJ2-7; D might be TRBD1 or TRBD2, each matching 5 bases. Germline assignment: CDR1 MNHEY and CDR2 SVGAGI. The V end lost 0 bases, the J end lost 3 bases, and 12 bases lay between the germline ends. The CDR3 sequence is 15 residues long. The CDR3 loop is CASSYSRGDGYEQYF. CDR3 in DNA: TGTGCCAGCAGTTACTCAAGAGGGGATGGCTACGAGCAGTACTTC.

V gene TRBV24-1 combines with J gene TRBJ1-2, with D possibly TRBD1 on 5 matching bases. Germline V CDR1 and CDR2: KGHDR, SFDVKD. The CDR3 is 14 residues long. The V and J ends lost 2 bases and 6 bases respectively, with 12 bases between them. The CDR3 protein is CATSDWQGFDGYTF. For the CDR3, the DNA is TGTGCCACCAGTGATTGGCAGGGATTCGATGGCTACACCTTC.